This T cell receptor (beta chain) came from a study of blood T cell repertoires in COVID-19. Overall study: The study drew acute and convalescent COVID-19 samples from the United States, Italy and Spain.

This table comes from immunoSEQ multiplex PCR, and its TCRdb copy is limited to in-frame clones, with some not included. Among about 160,000 clones listed, 85% were seen once. The germline gives CDR1 LGHDT, CDR2 YNNKEL (reference sequence). Trimming left V 3 bases short and J 11 bases short, with 10 bases between. The CDR3 is made up of 11 amino acids. The V gene is TRBV3-1 (or the pseudogene TRBV3-2), the J gene TRBJ1-1; D is perhaps TRBD1 (5 bases). This TCR was sampled from a human donor with acute or convalescent COVID-19. The donor label of this sample is uncertain. Sequenced material: peripheral blood. The CDR3 is CASSQGTAAFF. As DNA, the CDR3 is TGTGCCAGCAGCCAGGGGACTGCCGCTTTCTTT.